The 21 T cell receptor beta chains in this list originate from one sample, sequenced in a study of T cells after yellow fever vaccination. TCRdb independently ran MiXCR on the 5' RACE reads; one entry per CDR3 protein. Of some 110,000 distinct CDR3 sequences in the sample, roughly 6.8% were seen once. Sample: CD4+ T cells sorted from PBMCs, taken approximately 47 days after the first yellow fever vaccination. Source of these receptors: a man aged 18 to 29 who received the YFV17D yellow fever vaccine.

This clonotype was detected a few times. V gene TRBV11-2 combines with J gene TRBJ2-3, with 8 nucleotides matching TRBD2. Germline lookup yields CDR1 SGHAT and CDR2 FQNNGV. Losses at the gene ends were 2 bases for V and 6 bases for J; bases not matched to a gene: 13. This CDR3 contains 17 residues. CDR3 sequence (DNA): TGTGCCAGCAGCTTACGCCTTAGCGGGGTCCCCATGGATACGCAGTATTTT. Translated: CASSLRLSGVPMDTQYF.

This clonotype has at least ten counts. The V gene is TRBV5-1, the J gene TRBJ2-2; tentative D call: TRBD1 (6 bases). V dropped 4 bases and J dropped 3 bases, with 16 bases sitting between them. The CDR3 is 16 amino acids. Germline values: CDR1 SGHRS, CDR2 YFSETQ. CDR3 nucleotide sequence: TGCGCCAGCAGCCCCCGTAGACAGGAGGACACCGGGGAGCTGTTTTTT. Amino acids: CASSPRRQEDTGELFF.

This clonotype was counted many times. The V and J genes are TRBV20-1 and TRBJ2-1; no reliable D call. With 4 bases removed from V and 2 bases from J, the gap between germline ends came to 9 bases. Looked up from germline, CDR1 is DFQATT and CDR2 is SNEGSKA (reference sequence). The CDR3 has 13 amino acids. The CDR3 is CSATDGPYNEQFF. The CDR3 bases are TGCAGTGCTACGGACGGTCCCTACAATGAGCAGTTCTTC.

A word on this clonotype: Given a much more abundant clone one base away, this may be a read error. V gene TRBV12-3 or TRBV12-4 combines with J gene TRBJ1-1; D is possibly TRBD1 (5 bases). V was shortened by 8 bases and J by 4 bases, with 8 bases between the two germline ends. This CDR3 has 11 residues. The CDR3 loop is CASGAGTEAFF. CDR3 DNA sequence: TGTGCCAGCGGGGCAGGCACTGAAGCTTTCTTT.

CDR3 in amino acids: CASSLDKGDTQYF. The CDR3 DNA sequence: TGTGCCAGCAGCTTGGACAAGGGAGATACGCAGTATTTT. The chain combines TRBV5-8 with TRBJ2-3; D is undetermined. Trimming removed 0 bases at V and 5 bases at J, with 7 bases between. Germline V gene data show CDR1 as SGHTS and CDR2 as YDEGEE. The CDR3 totals 13 residues.

The V gene is TRBV10-3, the J gene TRBJ2-3, with 7 bases fitting TRBD2. CDR1 ENHRY and CDR2 SYGVKD come from the germline V gene. The length of the CDR3 is 14 residues. V was clipped by 10 bases and J by 6 bases; unmatched bases: 13. The CDR3 is CATGMGGGIDTQYF. CDR3 nucleotides: TGTGCCACCGGCATGGGGGGGGGGATCGATACGCAGTATTTT.

This clonotype has ten or more counts. The V and J genes are TRBV7-9 and TRBJ2-5; possibly TRBD2 for D (6 bases). Germline V gene lookup returns CDR1 SEHNR and CDR2 FQNEAQ (reference sequence). Trimming cost V 3 bases and J 4 bases, with 12 bases left between them. The CDR3 consists of 14 residues. For the CDR3, the DNA is TGTGCCAGCAGCTTCGGCCTCGGGGGAGAGACCCAGTACTTC. Protein sequence: CASSFGLGGETQYF.

This clonotype has a count of ten or more. V and J are TRBV4-2 and TRBJ1-5, with D unresolved. This CDR3 is built from 18 residues. CDR1 and CDR2 from the germline V gene are LGHNA and YNFKEQ. V lost 4 bases to trimming and J lost 3 bases, with 22 bases between them. The CDR3 DNA follows: TGTGCCAGCAGCCCAGACCCCTTGGCTGGACGGATCAATCAGCCCCAGCATTTT. This codes for CASSPDPLAGRINQPQHF.

This clonotype was seen many times. The CDR3 here is CASRRTNTEAFF. CDR3 nucleotide sequence: TGTGCCAGCAGACGTACGAACACTGAAGCTTTCTTT. V usage is TRBV6-1 and J usage is TRBJ1-1; D gene uncertain. Looked up from germline, CDR1 is MNHNS and CDR2 is SASEGT. The CDR3 covers 12 residues. Trimming stripped 6 bases from V and 1 base from J, with 6 bases between.

This clonotype was seen many times. The V call is TRBV4-3, the J call TRBJ2-2; the match to TRBD2 covers 8 bases. The germline gives CDR1 LGHNA, CDR2 YSLEER. The CDR3 sequence is 16 residues long. The V and J ends lost 0 bases and 13 bases, in that order; junction bases with no gene match: 13. CDR3 DNA sequence: TGCGCCAGCAGCCAAGACATCGCGGGGGGCCCCAGGGCGCTGTTTTTT. Its protein is CASSQDIAGGPRALFF.

The chain employs TRBV5-4 and TRBJ2-3, with 8 nucleotides matching TRBD1. There are 16 residues in the CDR3. The V gene end was trimmed by 4 bases and the J gene end by 4 bases; junction bases not matched to a gene: 11. CDR1 and CDR2 (germline): SGHNT, YYREEE (reference sequence). The CDR3, as DNA: TGTGCCAGCAGCGAGGGGGCAGGGGGCAACGCAGATACGCAGTATTTT. This translates into CASSEGAGGNADTQYF.

The table lists this clonotype with many counts. V is TRBV29-1 and J is TRBJ2-5; D is perhaps TRBD2 (5 bases). Germline loops: CDR1 SQVTM, CDR2 ANQGSEA. This CDR3 contains 15 residues. V lost 7 bases to trimming and J lost 4 bases, with 22 bases between them. This CDR3 is CSASGSTGMGETQYF. The CDR3 coding sequence is TGCAGCGCGAGCGGCAGTACCGGAATGGGAGAGACCCAGTACTTC.

Regarding this clonotype: A single base separates this from a much larger clone, so it may be a read error. The rearrangement links TRBV5-1 to TRBJ2-7; D is undetermined. CDR1 and CDR2 from the germline V gene are SGHRS and YFSETQ. This CDR3 is built from 16 residues. Trimming stripped 4 bases from V and 0 bases from J, with 17 bases between. CDR3 loop: CASSLLRGLSSYEQYF. The CDR3 bases are TGCGCCAGCAGCCTACTTAGAGGTCTCAGCTCCTACGAGCAGTACTTC.

This clonotype was counted at least ten times. The chain employs TRBV28 and TRBJ2-3, with 9 bases fitting TRBD2. With V trimmed by 5 bases and J by 4 bases, 7 bases remained unmatched. The germline V gene has CDR1 MDHEN and CDR2 SYDVKM. The CDR3 has 15 residues. CDR3 DNA: TGTGCCAGCAGTCGCGGGGGGGCCTGGGCAGATACGCAGTATTTT. The encoded protein is CASSRGGAWADTQYF.

At least ten counts were recorded for this clonotype. This rearrangement joins TRBV7-2 to TRBJ1-3; D is undetermined. The CDR3 has 15 residues. CDR1 SGHTA and CDR2 FQGNSA come from the germline V gene. Trimming removed 2 bases at V and 0 bases at J, with 8 bases between. CDR3 nucleotides: TGTGCCAGCAGCTTATGGCGTAGCTCTGGAAACACCATATATTTT. Translated, it gives CASSLWRSSGNTIYF.

This clonotype was seen a handful of times. CDR3 sequence reads: CSALASSSGANVLTF. In DNA form, the CDR3 reads TGCAGTGCACTAGCGTCGAGCTCTGGGGCCAACGTCCTGACTTTC. The chain carries TRBV20-1 and TRBJ2-6, with 7 bases aligning to TRBD2. Germline V gene sequence: CDR1 DFQATT, CDR2 SNEGSKA (reference sequence). The CDR3 loop spans 15 amino acids. V was pared by 6 bases and J by 0 bases, with 5 bases of the junction left unmatched.

There are many counts of this clonotype. The chain is built from TRBV7-2 and TRBJ2-1, with 9 bases that match TRBD2. The germline gives CDR1 SGHTA, CDR2 FQGNSA. Trimming cost V 1 base and J 7 bases; bases outside gene matches: 5. The CDR3 length is 15 residues. DNA for the CDR3: TGTGCCAGCAGCTTAGGAGGGACTAGCAGTAATGAGCAGTTCTTC. Its translation is CASSLGGTSSNEQFF.

Regarding this clonotype: One base away lies a much larger clone, so this may be a sequencing read error. This chain uses TRBV7-2 with TRBJ2-1; D remains unclear. CDR1 SGHTA and CDR2 FQGNSA come from the germline V gene. The CDR3 is 14 amino acids. Trimming pared 3 bases from V and 8 bases from J, leaving 14 bases between. This CDR3 reads CASSFSNLPYEQFF. As DNA, the CDR3 is TGTGCCAGCAGCTTCTCCAACCTACCCTATGAGCAGTTCTTC.

This clonotype appeared many times. This CDR3 is CASSQESPQAGELFF. DNA of the CDR3: TGCGCCAGCAGCCAAGAATCTCCGCAGGCCGGGGAGCTGTTTTTT. V is TRBV4-3 and J is TRBJ2-2, with D uncertain. This CDR3 spans 15 amino acids. V was clipped by 0 bases and J by 6 bases, with 11 bases between them. The germline CDR1 and CDR2 sequences are LGHNA and YSLEER.

The sample holds many counts of this clonotype. The chain has TRBV20-1 and TRBJ1-1; TRBD1 is a possible D gene (5 bases). Germline CDR1 DFQATT, CDR2 SNEGSKA (reference sequence). V lost 3 bases and J 4 bases, leaving 12 bases between the germline ends. This CDR3 has 13 amino acids. The CDR3 coding sequence is TGCAGTGCTAGGAACGCAGGGACCACTGAAGCTTTCTTT. Its protein is CSARNAGTTEAFF.

The V gene is TRBV7-9, the J gene TRBJ1-4; D unclear. V lost 3 bases and J lost 0, with 5 bases in between. Germline CDR1 SEHNR, CDR2 FQNEAQ (reference sequence). CDR3 length equals 14 residues. CDR3 sequence: CASSFTATNEKLFF. As DNA, the CDR3 is TGTGCCAGCAGCTTTACAGCAACTAATGAAAAACTGTTTTTT.